The entry below describes one T cell receptor beta chain. Antigen: not known. This sample is drawn from a study of cytomegalovirus exposure and HLA in healthy donors. Whole-study results and caveats: Follow-up analysis found HLA locus-dependent TCR association rates, highest for DRB1 and lowest for HLA-C. Relative to equally common others, HLA-associated TCR beta chains showed greater clonal expansion in a later analysis. Researchers reported in a later analysis that a missense DCLRE1C variant was tied to TCR beta V- and J-gene trimming.

The study ran its PCR with 60 Vbeta and 13 Jbeta primers. Authors' methods: About 11 million of tens of millions of unique TCR beta chains were shared, per a later count. Clones were read by immunoSEQ multiplex PCR, and TCRdb kept only the in-frame ones, dropping some. V and J calls and clone size come straight from that table; D and trimming were deduced from the DNA. The specimen's table records 50,000 to 60,000 clones. Material for sequencing was PBMCs. The TCR sequence derives from a woman aged 45-65 years in good health and CMV-seropositive.

Here the CDR3 DNA reads TGTGCCTGGGAAGGTCGACAGGGGACCCACGAGCAGTACTTC. This sequence encodes CAWEGRQGTHEQYF. The rearrangement links TRBV30 to TRBJ2-7; 8 bases are a match to TRBD1. With 5 bases clipped from V and 5 bases from J, the junction kept 11 bases outside the gene matches. In germline, CDR1 is GTSNPN, CDR2 SVGIG (reference sequence). This CDR3 region has 14 residues.